A selection of T cell receptor beta chains follows, all from one sample in a study of blood T cell repertoires in COVID-19. TCRdb's table, derived via immunoSEQ multiplex PCR, lists solely in-frame clones and lacks some. The sample lists 400,000 to 500,000 clones; about 88% were seen once. The sample was PBMCs or T cells enriched from blood (not recorded which). These receptors originate from a woman in her late teens or twenties who had been exposed to COVID-19. The CDR3 runs from the conserved cysteine through the conserved F or W. The D gene is left open where the match is weak. Some rows mark clone size as missing; the rest say once, few, many or name a class of expanded clone.

V	D	size	J	CDR3	DNA
TRBV6-4	NA	once	TRBJ2-3	CASSDEGGGADTQYF	TGTGCCAGCAGTGATGAAGGAGGAGGGGCAGATACGCAGTATTTT
TRBV3-1/TRBV3-2	TRBD2	NA	TRBJ2-3	CASSQAPGTRPTDTQYF	TGTGCCAGCAGCCAAGCTCCCGGGACTAGACCCACAGATACGCAGTATTTT
TRBV7-6	TRBD1	NA	TRBJ1-6	CASRPTGAVNSPLHF	TGTGCCAGCAGACCCACAGGGGCCGTTAATTCACCCCTCCACTTT
TRBV28	NA	NA	TRBJ1-6	CASSFTDYSPLHF	TGTGCCAGCAGTTTTACGGACTATTCACCCCTCCACTTT
TRBV5-4	NA	NA	TRBJ2-3	CASSLEAAGVDTQYF	TGTGCCAGCAGCCTGGAGGCGGCCGGGGTAGATACGCAGTATTTT
TRBV28	NA	NA	TRBJ1-5	CASRDNNQPQHF	TGTGCCAGCAGGGACAACAATCAGCCCCAGCATTTT
TRBV4-3	TRBD2	NA	TRBJ2-2	CASSQEGASGANTGELFF	TGCGCCAGCAGCCAAGAAGGCGCTAGCGGAGCGAACACCGGGGAGCTGTTTTTT
TRBV14	NA	NA	TRBJ2-3	CASSQAGWYGTDTQYF	TGTGCCAGCAGCCAAGCAGGGTGGTATGGGACAGATACGCAGTATTTT
TRBV28	NA	NA	TRBJ1-1	CASSFGMNTEAFF	TGTGCCAGCAGTTTCGGGATGAACACTGAAGCTTTCTTT
TRBV11-2	TRBD2	NA	TRBJ2-2	CASSLYSGGAGELFF	TGTGCCAGCAGCTTATACAGCGGGGGGGCCGGGGAGCTGTTTTTT
TRBV2	NA	NA	TRBJ2-7	CASSDTYEQYF	TGTGCCAGCAGTGATACCTACGAGCAGTACTTC
TRBV30	TRBD1	NA	TRBJ1-3	CAWSSGQGEAIYF	TGTGCCTGGAGTTCCGGACAGGGTGAAGCCATATATTTT
TRBV28	NA	NA	TRBJ1-5	CASTLAGRGRGGNQPQHF	TGTGCCAGCACCCTCGCTGGCAGGGGACGGGGGGGCAATCAGCCCCAGCATTTT
TRBV28	NA	NA	TRBJ1-2	CASRADIYGYTF	TGTGCCAGCAGGGCCGATATCTATGGCTACACCTTC
TRBV11-2	NA	NA	TRBJ2-7	CASRYGGRSSYEQYF	TGTGCCAGCAGGTATGGCGGAAGGAGCTCCTACGAGCAGTACTTC
TRBV5-6	TRBD1	NA	TRBJ1-4	CASSTGQLSNEKLFF	TGTGCCAGCAGCACGGGACAGCTTAGTAATGAAAAACTGTTTTTT
TRBV5-1	TRBD2	NA	TRBJ2-1	CASSRLAGAGNEQFF	TGCGCCAGCAGCCGACTAGCGGGAGCTGGCAATGAGCAGTTCTTC
TRBV5-6	TRBD1	NA	TRBJ2-7	CASSSVGTGGEQYF	TGTGCCAGCAGCTCCGTAGGGACAGGGGGCGAGCAGTACTTC
TRBV18	TRBD2	NA	TRBJ2-1	CASSLTPGLAGDNEQFF	TGTGCCAGCTCTCTGACACCGGGACTAGCGGGAGACAATGAGCAGTTCTTC
TRBV27	TRBD2	few	TRBJ2-7	CASSQWTSGTRLREQYF	TGTGCCAGCAGCCAATGGACTAGCGGGACCCGATTGAGGGAGCAGTACTTC
TRBV27	NA	NA	TRBJ2-1	CASRLGGPSLNEQFF	TGTGCCAGCAGGCTAGGAGGGCCTTCTCTCAATGAGCAGTTCTTC
TRBV2	TRBD2	NA	TRBJ2-1	CASSWTSGDYNEQFF	TGTGCCAGCAGTTGGACTAGCGGGGATTACAATGAGCAGTTCTTC
TRBV3-1/TRBV3-2	TRBD1	NA	TRBJ2-5	CASSQRQGMVETQYF	TGTGCCAGCAGCCAGCGACAGGGAATGGTAGAGACCCAGTACTTC
TRBV19	NA	NA	TRBJ2-1	CASRIYDLRMGGRTSSSYNEQFF	TGTGCCAGTAGAATATACGACCTCCGAATGGGCGGGCGAACCTCCAGCTCCTACAATGAGCAGTTCTTC
TRBV7-8	TRBD1	NA	TRBJ2-2	CASSFTGGTGELFF	TGTGCCAGCAGCTTTACAGGGGGCACCGGGGAGCTGTTTTTT
TRBV20-1	TRBD1	NA	TRBJ1-6	CSASSTGPSAYNSPLHF	TGCAGTGCTAGTTCGACAGGGCCCTCTGCCTATAATTCACCCCTCCACTTT
TRBV11-3	TRBD2	NA	TRBJ2-1	CASSLYPLAGEASEQFF	TGTGCCAGCAGCTTATACCCTTTAGCGGGAGAGGCAAGTGAGCAGTTCTTC
TRBV7-8	NA	NA	TRBJ1-5	CASSLARGTRHPQHF	TGTGCCAGCAGCTTAGCGCGAGGGACAAGGCATCCCCAGCATTTT
TRBV28	NA	NA	TRBJ2-5	CASSRASSVETQYF	TGTGCCAGCAGCCGCGCCTCTAGCGTGGAGACCCAGTACTTC